The 24 T cell receptor beta chains reported below all come from one sample, sequenced in a study of T-cell memory formation after mild COVID-19. TCRdb re-analysed the 5' RACE reads in MiXCR, keeping a single row per CDR3 protein. The sample contains around 65,000 distinct CDR3 sequences, about 10% of which appear only once. The sequencing input was PBMCs or a T cell subset sorted from them (not recorded which). Source of these receptors: a man aged 18 to 29 who had mild COVID-19 (a few samples of this study predate the infection). Cell type and time point are not known.

This clonotype was recorded many times. V usage is TRBV28 and J usage is TRBJ1-5, with 7 bases aligning to TRBD1. This CDR3 contains 19 residues. V gave up 5 bases and J gave up 2 bases; unmatched junction bases: 18. CDR1 and CDR2 (germline): MDHEN, SYDVKM. The CDR3 DNA sequence: TGTGCCAGCAGTCCGTACAGGGGTCGGAGCTTTCATCGCAATCAGCCCCAGCATTTT. Protein: CASSPYRGRSFHRNQPQHF.

V is TRBV10-3 and J is TRBJ2-1; tentatively, D is TRBD2 (7 bases). This CDR3 spans 17 amino acids. Trimming shortened V by 7 bases and J by 4 bases, and 23 bases separated the two germline ends. Germline V gene lookup returns CDR1 ENHRY and CDR2 SYGVKD. The CDR3 loop is CAITGEGLADPYNEQFF. CDR3 DNA: TGTGCCATCACAGGGGAGGGGCTGGCCGACCCTTACAATGAGCAGTTCTTC.

There are many counts of this clonotype. The chain combines TRBV4-3 with TRBJ2-2, with D uncertain. The V end was cut by 5 bases, the J end by 2 bases, with 12 bases between. CDR1 LGHNA and CDR2 YSLEER come from the germline V gene. The CDR3 is 15 residues long. This chain's CDR3 is CASSKVLYNTGELFF. CDR3 sequence (DNA): TGCGCCAGCAGCAAAGTCCTGTATAACACCGGGGAGCTGTTTTTT.

In its sample, this clonotype was seen many times. The chain links TRBV7-2 to TRBJ1-2; TRBD1 is a possible D gene (6 bases). V was clipped by 0 bases and J by 5 bases, with 16 bases between them. The CDR3 is 16 amino acids. Germline assignment: CDR1 SGHTA and CDR2 FQGNSA. CDR3 residues: CASSLAEGQSWYGYTF. In nucleotides, the CDR3 is TGTGCCAGCAGCTTAGCCGAAGGACAGAGCTGGTATGGCTACACCTTC.

This clonotype was seen a few times. The gene calls are TRBV20-1 and TRBJ1-6; maybe TRBD1 (6 bases). Looked up from germline, CDR1 is DFQATT and CDR2 is SNEGSKA (reference sequence). This CDR3 has 15 amino acids. V lost 6 bases and J lost 7, with 19 bases in between. DNA of the CDR3: TGCAGTGCAAACTTACAGGGCGTTTCGAATTCACCCCTCCACTTT. Amino acids: CSANLQGVSNSPLHF.

This chain uses TRBV21-1 with TRBJ1-2. TRBV21-1 has pseudogene status. The CDR3 length is 12 residues. The CDR3 DNA reads as TGTGCCAGCAGCAAATGTGGTCACCTCTACACCTTC. This codes for CASSKCGHLYTF.

This clonotype was seen many times. This chain joins TRBV5-1 and TRBJ2-2; no definite D call. Trimming pared 0 bases from V and 8 bases from J, leaving 5 bases between. The CDR3 has 12 amino acids. CDR1 SGHRS and CDR2 YFSETQ come from the germline V gene. CDR3 loop: CASSLEWGELFF. The DNA for the CDR3 is TGCGCCAGCAGCTTGGAATGGGGGGAGCTGTTTTTT.

The chain carries TRBV24-1 and TRBJ2-5; possible D gene TRBD2, 5 bases. CDR1 KGHDR and CDR2 SFDVKD come from the germline V gene. CDR3 length equals 14 residues. V shed 1 base and J shed 5 bases, with 10 bases lying between them. The CDR3: CATSDFGVGETQYF. Here the CDR3 DNA reads TGTGCCACCAGTGATTTCGGGGTCGGCGAGACCCAGTACTTC.

The chain links TRBV6-2 or TRBV6-3 to TRBJ2-1; D perhaps matches TRBD1 (6 bases). V dropped 6 bases and J dropped 0 bases, with 15 bases sitting between them. CDR3 size: 16 residues. Germline V lookup: CDR1 MNHEY, CDR2 SVGEGT. For the CDR3, the DNA is TGTGCCAGCAGCCCGGACAGACTTCTCTCCTACAATGAGCAGTTCTTC. Translating gives CASSPDRLLSYNEQFF.

This clonotype was detected a few times. CDR3 sequence: CASSRGTNSGANVLTF. CDR3 sequence (DNA): TGCGCCAGCAGCAGGGGGACAAACTCTGGGGCCAACGTCCTGACTTTC. The chain uses TRBV5-1 and TRBJ2-6, with TRBD1 as a possible D gene (6 bases). The CDR3 spans 16 residues. Germline V lookup: CDR1 SGHRS, CDR2 YFSETQ. Trimming took off 4 bases at V and 0 bases at J, with 11 bases between the two ends.

This chain connects TRBV20-1 to TRBJ1-5; no definite D call. V lost 5 bases and J lost 6, with 11 bases in between. Germline values: CDR1 DFQATT, CDR2 SNEGSKA (reference sequence). The CDR3 runs to 12 residues. The CDR3 protein is CSASLPGQPQHF. The CDR3 nucleotides read TGCAGTGCTTCACTTCCCGGTCAGCCCCAGCATTTT.

This clonotype came up many times. The rearrangement uses TRBV4-2 and TRBJ2-7; D is uncertain. CDR1 is LGHNA and CDR2 is YNFKEQ in the germline V gene. V lost 0 bases and J lost 0, with 6 bases in between. The CDR3 is 14 residues long. The CDR3 coding sequence is TGTGCCAGCAGCCAAGACAAGTTCTCCTACGAGCAGTACTTC. Its protein product is CASSQDKFSYEQYF.

This clonotype was recorded at least ten times. J is TRBJ2-5 and V is TRBV7-6, with D perhaps matching TRBD1 or TRBD2 (5 bases each). This CDR3 is 12 amino acids long. Trimming left V 2 bases short and J 10 bases short, with 11 bases between. The germline V gene has CDR1 SGHVS and CDR2 FNYEAQ. CDR3 in DNA: TGTGCCAGCAGCTTACGAGAGGGGAACCAGTACTTC. Its protein product is CASSLREGNQYF.

This clonotype was seen many times. V gene TRBV11-2 combines with J gene TRBJ2-4; 10 nucleotides agree with TRBD1. This CDR3 is 13 amino acids long. Germline CDR1 and CDR2: SGHAT and FQNNGV. After removal of 5 bases from V and 9 bases from J, the junction contained 4 bases not matched to a gene. CDR3 sequence: CASSPRDRGIQYF. CDR3 DNA sequence: TGTGCCAGCAGCCCCAGGGACAGGGGCATTCAGTACTTC.

This clonotype has at least ten counts. This chain links TRBV7-2 with TRBJ1-2, with 7 bases identical to TRBD1. The CDR3 runs 15 residues. The J segment lost 2 bases and the V segment lost 1 base, leaving 4 bases of the junction unmatched. Germline V gene data show CDR1 as SGHTA and CDR2 as FQGNSA. DNA for the CDR3: TGTGCCAGCAGCTTAGTTACAGGGGAGAACTATGGCTACACCTTC. The encoded protein is CASSLVTGENYGYTF. Full variable domain (outside the CDR3, taken from reference TRBV7-2 and TRBJ1-2): GAGVSQSPSNKVTEKGKDVELRCDPISGHTALYWYRQSLGQGLEFLIYFQGNSAPDKSGLPSDRFSAERTGGSVSTLTIQRTQQEDSAVYLCASSLVTGENYGYTFGSGTRLTVV.

This clonotype was seen a handful of times. The genes are TRBV4-1 and TRBJ1-5; 10 bases fit TRBD1. Trimming took 3 bases from V and 6 from J; bases not matched to a gene: 5. Germline values: CDR1 MGHRA, CDR2 YSYEKL. This CDR3 contains 15 residues. CDR3 bases: TGCGCCAGCAGCCAGGGGACAGGGGTGGGTCAGCCCCAGCATTTT. Its protein is CASSQGTGVGQPQHF.

This clonotype was observed a few times. This chain links TRBV7-2 with TRBJ2-5, with TRBD2 identical over 10 bases. In germline, CDR1 is SGHTA, CDR2 FQGNSA. This CDR3 spans 15 amino acids. With V trimmed by 5 bases and J by 5 bases, 8 bases remained unmatched. Here the CDR3 DNA reads TGTGCCAGCAGCCTTATAGCGGGGGGTGGGGAGACCCAGTACTTC. This gives the protein CASSLIAGGGETQYF.

There are a few counts of this clonotype. The J gene is TRBJ2-5, the V gene TRBV20-1; 7 bases align to TRBD1. This CDR3 comprises 14 residues. V lost 6 bases and J lost 4; bases outside the gene matches: 11. Looked up from germline, CDR1 is DFQATT and CDR2 is SNEGSKA (reference sequence). In nucleotides, the CDR3 is TGCAGTGCCCACCCACCGACAGGGATAGAGACCCAGTACTTC. Translation: CSAHPPTGIETQYF.

The chain couples TRBV6-2 or TRBV6-3 to TRBJ1-4; 9 positions match TRBD1. The V gene's germline CDR1 is MNHEY and CDR2 SVGEGT. The CDR3 runs 13 residues. Germline trimming cut 6 bases from V and 8 bases from J; bases unmatched to any gene: 4. The DNA for the CDR3 is TGTGCCAGCAGCGGACAGGGGAAAGAAAAACTGTTTTTT. Protein sequence: CASSGQGKEKLFF.

This clonotype was observed a handful of times. The chain combines TRBV29-1 with TRBJ1-5; 10 bases agree with TRBD1. V dropped 6 bases and J dropped 5; count of bases not matched to a gene: 4. The CDR3 is made up of 13 amino acids. CDR1 and CDR2 from the germline V gene are SQVTM and ANQGSEA. CDR3 protein: CSVTGQGDQPQHF. DNA of the CDR3: TGCAGCGTAACCGGACAGGGGGATCAGCCCCAGCATTTT.

This clonotype was counted at least ten times. This chain links TRBV4-2 with TRBJ2-5; 9 positions agree with TRBD1. This CDR3 region has 15 residues. CDR1 and CDR2 (germline): LGHNA, YNFKEQ. Trimming at V came to 1 base and at J to 4 bases, leaving 4 bases not matched to a gene. The CDR3 coding sequence is TGTGCCAGCAGCCAAGTGGGACAGGGCGGAGAGACCCAGTACTTC. It specifies CASSQVGQGGETQYF.

In its sample, this clonotype was seen a few times. The chain links TRBV10-3 to TRBJ1-6; D gene ambiguous. This CDR3 has 14 residues. Between the trimmed V and J ends, which lost 2 bases and 11 bases, there was a span of 13 bases. The V gene's germline CDR1 is ENHRY and CDR2 SYGVKD. The CDR3 nucleotides are TGTGCCATCAGTGAGCGGGCTCCAGAAGCACCCCTCCACTTT. Translating gives CAISERAPEAPLHF.

This clonotype was recorded at least ten times. The V call is TRBV5-1, the J call TRBJ2-3; unclear D gene. V was clipped by 7 bases and J by 2 bases, with 14 bases between them. The CDR3 runs 14 residues. The germline CDR1 and CDR2 sequences are SGHRS and YFSETQ. The CDR3 loop reads CASGDRALTDTQYF. The CDR3 bases are TGCGCCAGCGGGGATCGGGCCCTCACAGATACGCAGTATTTT.

V gene TRBV6-6 combines with J gene TRBJ2-5, with D unclear. The CDR3 extends over 15 amino acids. Germline CDR1 MNHNY, CDR2 SVGAGI (reference sequence). The V and J ends lost 6 bases and 4 bases respectively, with 18 bases between them. CDR3 residues: CASSPPSYESETQYF. The DNA for the CDR3 is TGTGCCAGCAGCCCCCCGTCCTACGAGTCAGAGACCCAGTACTTC.